The TCR beta chain described here comes from a study of shared clonotypes between healthy human individuals. Broader study findings: The study found 4.5% to 5% of naive CD4 clonotypes shared across a handful of donors. Despite large depth, rarefaction showed incomplete sorted-subset sequencing. Larger estimated richness was generally recorded for naive subsets relative to memory subsets.

Points on this clone: Antigen unknown.

The junction had 7 bases not matched to a gene; V was cut back by 4 bases and J by 4 bases. Germline lookup yields CDR1 MNHNY and CDR2 SVGAGI (reference sequence). The CDR3 spans 15 residues. Profiling relied on immunoSEQ multiplex PCR, and the TCRdb table lists in-frame clones only, not all of them. The profile covers about 2.5 million clones, with around 93% appearing a single time and more than 0.35% taken by the ten largest. The sequencing sample was made of naive CD4+ T cells from PBMCs. The subset was: CD45RA+ positively selected. This chain links TRBV6-6 with TRBJ2-1; 7 bases line up with TRBD2. This sequence originates from a man younger than 35 in good health. Some clones in this sample may be carry-over from other donors' samples. CDR3 sequence reads: CASSSNSGVYNEQFF. CDR3 DNA sequence: TGTGCCAGCAGTTCAAACAGCGGGGTATACAATGAGCAGTTCTTC.